Described below is a single T cell receptor beta chain sequence and its context. Its antigen is not known. This sample is part of a study of blood T cells in healthy people across ages. Regarding the study as a whole: Diversity was higher, and naive CD4+ cells more numerous, in long-lived donors than in aged donors. With age, beta diversity per million T cells declined roughly linearly, significantly by around 43.

Each donor's blood draw was approximately 10 milliliters of peripheral blood. Trimming removed 6 bases from V and 2 bases from J; junction bases left unmatched: 5. Germline V gene lookup returns CDR1 SGHTA and CDR2 FQGTGA. The CDR3 has 15 residues. Together with a sample-barcoded 5' primer, a J-beta primer mix was included in a second PCR lasting about 6 to 11 cycles. TCRdb ran MiXCR on the 5' RACE reads and lists one entry per CDR3 protein. The sample yields more than 450,000 distinct CDR3 sequences, over 25% seen once. The sample also formed part of further work on T cells of mothers and their children. As that report states: For the second PCR, the M1S primer put in sample barcodes and 2-4 random nucleotides.

The sequenced sample was blood. This clonotype was sampled from a boy aged 2 to 10 in good health. The rearrangement links TRBV7-3 to TRBJ2-3; 10 bases fit TRBD2. The CDR3 loop is CASSALAGITDTQYF. CDR3 coding DNA: TGTGCCAGCAGTGCACTAGCGGGGATCACAGATACGCAGTATTTT.